A single sample is the source of the 26 T cell receptor beta chains below, sequenced in a study of T-cell memory formation after mild COVID-19 (dated by TCRdb to the early 2020s). Library construction relied on 5' RACE. Reads for this sample came from an Illumina NovaSeq 6000. TCRdb reworked the public reads: Q25 trimming with fastp, MiXCR clone assembly, productive beta chains retained. Entries that share a CDR3 protein sequence are merged under the most common genes and DNA. Present in this sample are about 400,000 distinct CDR3 sequences, about 17% of which were seen just once. Under 25% of the sample goes to the ten largest clones. The sample was PBMCs or a T cell subset sorted from them (not recorded which). Receptors originate from a man between 18 and 29 years old who had mild COVID-19 (a few samples of this study predate the infection). The sample titles of this study are shuffled in the database, so cell type and time point are left out; the donor was told from shared clones.

The rearrangement joins TRBV7-2 to TRBJ1-2; possibly TRBD1 for D (5 bases). V gave up 1 base and J gave up 8 bases, with 17 bases separating them. In germline, CDR1 is SGHTA, CDR2 FQGNSA. The CDR3 extends over 15 amino acids. The CDR3 sequence: CASSLGGWPQGGYTF. The CDR3 nucleotides are TGTGCCAGCAGCTTAGGGGGGTGGCCCCAGGGAGGCTACACCTTC.

The gene calls are TRBV10-1 and TRBJ2-3; a weak D match, TRBD1 (5 bases). With 3 bases removed from V and 2 bases from J, the gap between germline ends came to 12 bases. The CDR3 is 15 amino acids. Germline V gene data show CDR1 as WNHNN and CDR2 as SYGVQD (reference sequence). This CDR3 reads CASSDGRGLTDTQYF. CDR3 bases: TGCGCCAGCAGTGACGGTAGGGGCCTCACAGATACGCAGTATTTT.

The chain couples TRBV5-1 to TRBJ2-2, with D unclear. Per germline, CDR1 SGHRS and CDR2 YFSETQ. V lost 3 bases, J lost 4 bases, and 10 bases lay in between. The length of the CDR3 is 14 residues. The CDR3 DNA reads as TGCGCCAGCAGCTCCATTGCGGTCACCGGGGAGCTGTTTTTT. Translated, it gives CASSSIAVTGELFF. Drawing the rest from reference TRBV5-1 and TRBJ2-2, the complete variable domain is KAGVTQTPRYLIKTRGQQVTLSCSPISGHRSVSWYQQTPGQGLQFLFEYFSETQRNKGNFPGRFSGRQFSNSRSEMNVSTLELGDSALYLCASSSIAVTGELFFGEGSRLTVL.

The chain combines TRBV7-2 with TRBJ2-2; 9 positions agree with TRBD2. The CDR3 has 16 residues. Germline V gene data show CDR1 as SGHTA and CDR2 as FQGNSA. V lost 3 bases and J lost 4; bases outside the gene matches: 6. The CDR3 spells CASSFLRGGSTGELFF. The CDR3 bases are TGTGCCAGCAGCTTCTTGCGGGGGGGTAGCACCGGGGAGCTGTTTTTT.

The genes are TRBV7-3 and TRBJ2-3; D remains unclear. This CDR3 spans 14 amino acids. V was trimmed by 7 bases and J by 0 bases, leaving 11 bases between them. Germline values: CDR1 SGHTA, CDR2 FQGTGA. CDR3 DNA: TGTGCCAGCAACCCCGACGGTAGCACAGATACGCAGTATTTT. As protein: CASNPDGSTDTQYF.

This clonotype was found a few times. The J gene is TRBJ1-1, the V gene TRBV6-2 or TRBV6-3; TRBD1 might be the D (6 bases). CDR1 and CDR2 (germline): MNHEY, SVGEGT. Deletions cut 7 bases from V and 7 bases from J, with 10 bases between. The CDR3 has 11 residues. The CDR3 protein is CASNTGIEAFF. The CDR3 DNA reads as TGTGCCAGCAATACAGGGATTGAAGCTTTCTTT.

This chain joins TRBV6-5 and TRBJ1-1; D uncertain. The V and J ends lost 2 bases and 10 bases respectively, with 8 bases between them. Germline CDR1 reads MNHEY; CDR2 reads SVGAGI. The CDR3 is 11 amino acids. For the CDR3, the DNA is TGTGCCAGCAGTTACATCGGACGAGCTTTCTTT. Encoded protein: CASSYIGRAFF.

Many counts were recorded for this clonotype. V and J are TRBV7-9 and TRBJ2-3; 7 bases agree with TRBD1. Trimming took 3 bases from V and 0 from J; bases not matched to a gene: 3. The CDR3 consists of 15 residues. Germline lookup yields CDR1 SEHNR and CDR2 FQNEAQ (reference sequence). Here the CDR3 reads CASSLQGESTDTQYF. Written as DNA, the CDR3 is TGTGCCAGCAGCTTGCAGGGGGAAAGCACAGATACGCAGTATTTT.

This clonotype has a handful of counts. This chain joins TRBV5-1 and TRBJ2-7; D gene uncertain. This CDR3 is 11 amino acids long. V was trimmed by 2 bases and J by 7 bases, leaving 7 bases between them. CDR1 and CDR2 from the germline V gene are SGHRS and YFSETQ. The CDR3 DNA sequence: TGCGCCAGCAGCTTTGGTGAGGAGCAGTACGTC. This translates into CASSFGEEQYV.

The table lists this clonotype with a few counts. The chain combines TRBV5-5 with TRBJ1-5, with a weak D call TRBD1 (6 bases). This CDR3 is 14 amino acids long. Trimming pared 2 bases from V and 5 bases from J, leaving 11 bases between. Looked up from germline, CDR1 is SGHKS and CDR2 is YYEKEE (reference sequence). The CDR3 sequence is CASSFGDTYQPQHF. The CDR3, as DNA: TGTGCCAGCAGCTTTGGGGACACCTATCAGCCCCAGCATTTT.

Only a few counts were recorded for this clonotype. The chain carries TRBV7-2 and TRBJ2-1; tentatively, D is TRBD2 (6 bases). V was cut by 1 base and J by 2 bases, with 9 bases left in between. Per germline, CDR1 SGHTA and CDR2 FQGNSA. This CDR3 spans 15 amino acids. CDR3 nucleotide sequence: TGTGCCAGCAGCTTAGAGGGCGGGACCTACAATGAGCAGTTCTTC. Residues: CASSLEGGTYNEQFF.

The chain is built from TRBV7-9 and TRBJ1-2, with unresolved D. Trimming pared 1 base from V and 4 bases from J, leaving 7 bases between. The germline gives CDR1 SEHNR, CDR2 FQNEAQ (reference sequence). This CDR3 has 13 residues. DNA for the CDR3: TGTGCCAGCAGCTTAGTTCGGCTCTATGGCTACACCTTC. Amino acids: CASSLVRLYGYTF.

This clonotype was observed many times. CDR3: CSARGWGTTYNEQFF. CDR3 nucleotide sequence: TGCAGTGCTAGAGGTTGGGGTACCACCTACAATGAGCAGTTCTTC. This chain uses TRBV20-1 with TRBJ2-1; D call uncertain. The length of the CDR3 is 15 residues. The germline V gene encodes CDR1 DFQATT and CDR2 SNEGSKA (reference sequence). Trimming removed 1 base from V and 2 bases from J, with 12 bases in between.

This clonotype was counted between two and nine times. The chain is built from TRBV5-1 and TRBJ2-2; D possibly corresponds to TRBD1 (6 bases). V lost 4 bases, J lost 0 bases, and 13 bases lay in between. The CDR3 has 16 residues. CDR1 and CDR2 from the germline V gene are SGHRS and YFSETQ. This chain's CDR3 is CASSPTTGTNTGELFF. The CDR3 bases are TGCGCCAGCAGCCCGACCACAGGGACGAACACCGGGGAGCTGTTTTTT.

In this sample, this clonotype turned up a few times. V gene TRBV6-5 combines with J gene TRBJ1-1; D ambiguous. The CDR3 covers 15 residues. Germline V CDR1 and CDR2: MNHEY, SVGAGI. V was pared by 4 bases and J by 1 base, with 13 bases between. CDR3 in amino acids: CASSFSAGKNTEAFF. The DNA for the CDR3 is TGTGCCAGCAGTTTCTCTGCAGGAAAGAACACTGAAGCTTTCTTT.

V gene TRBV2 combines with J gene TRBJ2-7, with TRBD1 matching over 7 bases. The CDR3 spans 13 residues. CDR1 is SNHLY and CDR2 is FYNNEI in the germline V gene. With 8 bases clipped from V and 6 bases from J, the junction kept 10 bases outside the gene matches. The CDR3 DNA reads TGTGCCAGCGTAAGGGACAGCGGTGGCGAGCAGTACGTC. It encodes CASVRDSGGEQYV.

In this sample, this clonotype turned up a few times. This chain connects TRBV24-1 to TRBJ2-3, with TRBD1 matching 7 bases. Germline CDR1 is KGHDR and CDR2 is SFDVKD. Trimming took 10 bases from V and 6 from J; bases not matched to a gene: 6. The CDR3 covers 12 residues. CDR3 in amino acids: CATTGPGDTQYF. The DNA for the CDR3 is TGTGCCACGACAGGGCCGGGTGATACGCAGTATTTT.

Only a few counts were recorded for this clonotype. The rearrangement uses TRBV5-1 and TRBJ1-1; D uncertain. This CDR3 is 13 amino acids long. The V gene lost 5 bases and the J gene lost 0 bases, with 8 bases spanning the gap. The germline V gene encodes CDR1 SGHRS and CDR2 YFSETQ. Here the CDR3 reads CASSSVMNTEAFF. CDR3 bases: TGCGCCAGCAGTTCCGTTATGAACACTGAAGCTTTCTTT.

The chain carries TRBV29-1 and TRBJ2-3; unclear D gene. Trimming removed 3 bases from V and 4 bases from J, with 17 bases in between. The CDR3 totals 15 residues. Germline-derived CDR1 and CDR2 are SQVTM and ANQGSEA. CDR3 DNA sequence: TGCAGCGTTGATCATACGGCTTGCCGGCCAGATACGCAGTATTTT. It codes for CSVDHTACRPDTQYF.

The chain recombines TRBV12-3 or TRBV12-4 with TRBJ2-2; either TRBD1 or TRBD2 may supply D (5 bases each). The CDR3 sequence is 14 residues long. The V end lost 4 bases, the J end lost 4 bases, and 10 bases lay between the germline ends. The CDR3 reads CASSWDLITGELFF. The CDR3 nucleotides read TGTGCCAGCAGTTGGGACCTTATCACCGGGGAGCTGTTTTTT.

In this sample, this clonotype turned up many times. The CDR3 region is CASSGGTVRSYNEQFF. The CDR3 DNA reads TGTGCCAGCAGCGGTGGTACCGTGCGGTCCTACAATGAGCAGTTCTTC. The rearrangement links TRBV9 to TRBJ2-1, with D uncertain. CDR1 and CDR2 from the germline V gene are SGDLS and YYNGEE. This CDR3 spans 16 amino acids. V dropped 3 bases and J dropped 1 base, with 14 bases sitting between them.

The gene calls are TRBV23-1 and TRBJ1-4; maybe TRBD1 (5 bases). TRBV23-1 is designated an ORF whose function remains uncertain. V gave up 0 bases and J gave up 10 bases, with 12 bases separating them. The CDR3 sequence is 14 residues long. Here the CDR3 DNA reads TGCGCCAGCAGTCAATCGAACCAGGGTGGAAAACTGTTTTTT. As protein: CASSQSNQGGKLFF.

CDR3 in DNA: TGTGCCAGCAAACCCACAGGGGGTACGTGCTTTTCTGGGGCCAACGTCCTGACTTTC. It codes for CASKPTGGTCFSGANVLTF. The chain is built from TRBV21-1 and TRBJ2-6; the D call in the table, TRBD1, was not verified against the DNA. TRBV21-1 is a known pseudogene. CDR3 length: 19 residues.

There are a few counts of this clonotype. V gene TRBV12-3 or TRBV12-4 combines with J gene TRBJ1-4, with a tentative D call TRBD1 (5 bases). This CDR3 spans 14 amino acids. Trimming took 7 bases from V and 1 from J, leaving 10 bases between them. The CDR3 region has the DNA TGTGCCAGCACCGCAGGGTTAACTAATGAAAAACTGTTTTTT. Its translation is CASTAGLTNEKLFF.

This clonotype appeared a few times. This chain connects TRBV9 to TRBJ2-2; the D is unclear. The V gene's germline CDR1 is SGDLS and CDR2 YYNGEE. The ends were cut back, 3 bases at V and 6 bases at J, with 9 bases in the middle. The CDR3 is made up of 13 amino acids. The CDR3 region has the DNA TGTGCCAGCAGCGCCTACTTGTCCGGGGAGCTGTTTTTT. Its protein is CASSAYLSGELFF.

The chain joins TRBV18 to TRBJ2-1, with 10 bases that match TRBD2. CDR3 size: 15 residues. The trim removed 2 bases at V and 6 bases at J, leaving 4 bases unmatched. Germline loops: CDR1 KGHSH, CDR2 LQKENI. CDR3 loop: CASSPERGGLNEQFF. In DNA form, the CDR3 reads TGTGCCAGCTCACCAGAGCGGGGGGGCCTCAATGAGCAGTTCTTC.